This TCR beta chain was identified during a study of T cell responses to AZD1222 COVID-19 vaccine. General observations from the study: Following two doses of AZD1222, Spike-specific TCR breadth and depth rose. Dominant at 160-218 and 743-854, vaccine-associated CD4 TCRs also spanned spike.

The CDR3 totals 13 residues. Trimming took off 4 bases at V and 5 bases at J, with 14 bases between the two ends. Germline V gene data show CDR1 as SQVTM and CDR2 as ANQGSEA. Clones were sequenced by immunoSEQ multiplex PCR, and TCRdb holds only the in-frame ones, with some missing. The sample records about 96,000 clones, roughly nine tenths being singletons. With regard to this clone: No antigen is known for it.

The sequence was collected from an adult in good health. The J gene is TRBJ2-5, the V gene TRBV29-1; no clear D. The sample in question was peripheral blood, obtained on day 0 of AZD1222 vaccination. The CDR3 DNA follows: TGCAGCGTTGCCCCCCGAGTGAGGGAGACCCAGTACTTC. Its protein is CSVAPRVRETQYF.